The source of this TCR beta chain is a study of CD8 T cells in ankylosing spondylitis (dated by TCRdb to between 2016 and 2019). With respect to the entire study: The study profiled T cell receptor beta repertoires in healthy donors and ankylosing spondylitis patients to find disease-linked TCR variants. The whole study cohort included over a hundred healthy donors and some 27 ankylosing spondylitis patients. Peripheral blood samples were taken, and synovial fluid was additionally collected from ankylosing spondylitis patients. The investigation overall reported the following: A TCR beta motif made up of several highly homologous amino acid variants appeared to be characteristic of blood from ankylosing spondylitis patients. Significant enrichment of the disease-linked clones was reported in matched synovial fluid samples from ankylosing spondylitis patients. The disease-linked clones had a CD8+ phenotype and were found at relatively low frequencies in peripheral blood. Some of the motif variants had been reported before in the synovial fluid and blood of reactive arthritis patients, a finding that suggests common disease-initiation mechanisms.

The sequencer listed for this sample is Illumina HiSeq 2500. Quantitative 5'-RACE with molecular barcodes was used to prepare TCR beta libraries. The source study handled its data this way. To identify disease-linked TCR variants, a new computational method was used, one built on a probabilistic model of VDJ rearrangement. TCRdb cleaned the public reads at Q25 with fastp, built clones with MiXCR and kept in-frame beta chains. For every CDR3 protein sequence, its rows merge into one entry that carries the most common genes and DNA. The V and J calls and clone size come from TCRdb's table, not from the authors' own analysis. This sample is represented by roughly 350,000 distinct CDR3 sequences; 6.5% to 10% of them were singletons. The ten largest clones add up to approximately 14% of the sample. Comments on this clonotype: Its target antigen remains unknown. Base quality data are lacking; no much larger clone is found one base away.

From cysteine to phenylalanine, the CDR3 is 14 amino acids long. Only the CDR3 DNA is retained, 42 bases long and in frame from the first base. CDR1 SGHNT and CDR2 YYREEE are derived from the germline V gene (reference sequence). Between the V and J ends, shortened by 2 bases and 4 bases respectively, the junction contains 11 bases. The TCR comes from a male donor with ankylosing spondylitis. The sequence joins TRBV5-4 to TRBJ2-3; TRBD2 might be the D gene, on 5 matching bases. Input material: blood, either unsorted or a sorted T cell fraction (not recorded which). The bases are TGTGCCAGCAGCTTTGAAATCGGGGCAGATACGCAGTATTTT. This sequence encodes CASSFEIGADTQYF. With the rest looked up from the reference TRBV5-4 and TRBJ2-3 genes rather than sequenced, the full variable domain is ETGVTQSPTHLIKTRGQQVTLRCSSQSGHNTVSWYQQALGQGPQFIFQYYREEENGRGNFPPRFSGLQFPNYSSELNVNALELDDSALYLCASSFEIGADTQYFGPGTRLTVL.